This TCR beta chain is drawn from a study of tumor-infiltrating lymphocytes in primary liver carcinoma. This clonotype showed up just a few times. This could be a read error, since a much larger clone is one nucleotide away. Both blood RNA, taken from unsorted whole blood, and germline DNA were extracted. With around 450 ng total RNA as template and a constant-region primer, TCR beta cDNA was made. ARM-PCR, slightly modified, supplied the TCR beta libraries through three nested multiplex PCR rounds. Rounds one and two of PCR, each of 10 cycles, were primed with TRBV1-TRBV30 forward primers and a C-beta reverse primer. MiXCR, run by TCRdb on the multiplex PCR reads, gives a single entry per CDR3 protein. The table records 150,000 to 200,000 distinct CDR3 sequences, roughly three fifths of them present only once. The CDR3 is 13 amino acids. Trimming pared 1 base from V and 6 bases from J, leaving 8 bases between. Germline loops: CDR1 SGHAT, CDR2 FQNNGV.

This receptor was identified in a man aged 40-49 years with primary liver carcinoma and hepatitis B virus infection. This chain links TRBV11-2 with TRBJ2-3; D perhaps matches TRBD2 (5 bases). Sequences were obtained from peripheral blood. DNA for the CDR3: TGTGCCAGCAGCTTAGTTAGCGTGGATACGCAGTATTTT. Residues: CASSLVSVDTQYF.